The clone carrying this T cell receptor (beta chain) was observed many times. Antigen: not known. Germline V gives CDR1 SEHNR, CDR2 FQNEAQ (reference sequence). The CDR3 has 14 amino acids. V lost 3 bases to trimming and J lost 5 bases, with 14 bases between them. This sample was included in a study of T cells in Graves' hyperthyroidism and ophthalmopathy. Study-level findings and limits: Most clonotypes expanded in thyroid above 0.001 were likewise present in blood.

Patients having uncontrolled infection, another autoimmune disease, pregnancy or lactation were not included. Diagnosis rested on symptoms, serum thyroxine and TRAb, thyroid ultrasound, and orbital computed tomography. The investigators amplified TCR beta CDR3 regions from RNA transcripts. The study used the HTBI primer set for a first-round RT-PCR of the TCR CDR3. A single record per CDR3 protein comes from TCRdb applying MiXCR to the multiplex PCR reads. Of around 400,000 distinct CDR3 sequences in the sample, around 15% were seen once. Sequenced input: blood. This TCR was sampled from a woman aged 55-70 years with Graves' ophthalmopathy. The chain links TRBV7-9 to TRBJ2-7, with D possibly matching TRBD2 (5 bases). The CDR3 bases are TGTGCCAGCAGCTTCCCCACCCTAGCCGACGAGCAGTACTTC. Residues: CASSFPTLADEQYF.